The 23 T cell receptor beta chains below were found in one sample sequenced in a study of regulatory T cells in long-lasting Graves disease. Libraries of TCR beta came from iRepertoire HTBI primers plus Arm-PCR of CDR3 regions. TCRdb re-analysed the multiplex PCR reads in MiXCR, keeping a single row per CDR3 protein. The sample shows hundreds of thousands of distinct CDR3 sequences, 15% to 20% of them seen only once. The time point: newly diagnosed GD, antithyroid drugs for less than 3 months. TCR sequences were obtained from RNA taken from PBMCs. This sample was shared with a second study, whose subject was T cells in Graves' hyperthyroidism and ophthalmopathy.

Sequenced material: peripheral blood mononuclear cells (PBMCs), taken at new diagnosis, from a patient treated with antithyroid drugs. These receptors were collected from a man between 18 and 29 years old with Graves disease.

This chain connects TRBV19 to TRBJ2-1; TRBD2 aligns across 11 bases. V was clipped by 4 bases and J by 0 bases; unmatched bases: 14. This CDR3 is built from 20 residues. The germline V gene has CDR1 LNHDA and CDR2 SQIVND (reference sequence). This CDR3 is CASSTPSGLAEGVSYNEQFF. The CDR3 DNA reads TGTGCCAGTAGTACCCCCTCGGGACTAGCGGAGGGGGTCTCCTACAATGAGCAGTTCTTC.

This clonotype has at least ten counts. The J gene is TRBJ1-1, the V gene TRBV6-1; perhaps TRBD1 as D (5 bases). Germline CDR1 reads MNHNS; CDR2 reads SASEGT. The CDR3 consists of 14 residues. Trimming stripped 6 bases from V and 4 bases from J, with 15 bases between. Written as DNA, the CDR3 is TGTGCCAGCAGATCGGGGGGGGGGTTCACTGAAGCTTTCTTT. This codes for CASRSGGGFTEAFF.

This clonotype has only a few counts. This sequence joins TRBV20-1 and TRBJ1-1; D gene unclear. V dropped 1 base and J dropped 4 bases, with 7 bases sitting between them. The CDR3 sequence is 12 residues long. The germline gives CDR1 DFQATT, CDR2 SNEGSKA (reference sequence). The CDR3 sequence is CSARAEGTEAFF. CDR3 bases: TGCAGTGCTAGAGCTGAGGGCACTGAAGCTTTCTTT.

This clonotype has at least ten counts. The rearrangement links TRBV6-1 to TRBJ1-6; possibly TRBD1 for D (5 bases). The CDR3 consists of 16 residues. The V end lost 4 bases, the J end lost 9 bases, and 19 bases lay between the germline ends. Germline V CDR1 and CDR2: MNHNS, SASEGT. CDR3 nucleotides: TGTGCCAGCAGTGGATCACTAGGGAAGGGGATTTCACCCCTCCACTTT. Its translation: CASSGSLGKGISPLHF.

This sequence joins TRBV7-2 and TRBJ1-2; unclear D gene. V lost 6 bases to trimming and J lost 8 bases, with 22 bases between them. Germline V gene data show CDR1 as SGHTA and CDR2 as FQGNSA. This CDR3 has 15 residues. CDR3 sequence reads: CASSLYTTDPGGYTF. The CDR3 DNA follows: TGTGCCAGCAGTTTATATACGACGGATCCGGGGGGCTACACCTTC.

J is TRBJ1-5 and V is TRBV27; no firm D call. Germline CDR1 is MNHEY and CDR2 is SMNVEV (reference sequence). Trimming cost V 4 bases and J 4 bases, with 11 bases left between them. The CDR3 sequence is 14 residues long. The chain's CDR3 is CASSSSRPNQPQHF. The CDR3 region has the DNA TGTGCCAGCAGTTCCTCCCGACCGAATCAGCCCCAGCATTTT.

This chain links TRBV9 with TRBJ2-1, with TRBD1 identical over 7 bases. The germline V gene has CDR1 SGDLS and CDR2 YYNGEE. This CDR3 has 16 residues. The trim removed 2 bases at V and 6 bases at J, leaving 11 bases unmatched. CDR3 sequence reads: CASSVATGEGGNEQFF. CDR3 coding DNA: TGTGCCAGCAGCGTCGCCACAGGGGAAGGGGGCAATGAGCAGTTCTTC.

In this sample, this clonotype turned up a few times. The rearrangement joins TRBV4-1 to TRBJ2-1; 13 bases map to TRBD2. Germline trimming cut 4 bases from V and 6 bases from J; bases unmatched to any gene: 9. The length of the CDR3 is 17 residues. The germline V gene encodes CDR1 MGHRA and CDR2 YSYEKL. The CDR3 reads CASSLSGLAGAGNEQFF. CDR3 bases: TGCGCCAGCAGCCTGTCCGGACTAGCGGGAGCGGGCAATGAGCAGTTCTTC.

V and J are TRBV9 and TRBJ2-7; D is perhaps TRBD2 (6 bases). Germline V gene sequence: CDR1 SGDLS, CDR2 YYNGEE. Trimming shortened V by 4 bases and J by 5 bases, and 19 bases separated the two germline ends. The CDR3 consists of 15 residues. The CDR3 sequence: CASSPRGAGVHEQYF. The DNA of the CDR3 is TGTGCCAGCAGCCCCCGCGGGGCGGGCGTCCACGAGCAGTACTTC. Full variable domain (rest looked up from reference TRBV9 and TRBJ2-7): DSGVTQTPKHLITATGQRVTLRCSPRSGDLSVYWYQQSLDQGLQFLIQYYNGEERAKGNILERFSAQQFPDLHSELNLSSLELGDSALYFCASSPRGAGVHEQYFGPGTRLTVT.

This chain uses TRBV13 with TRBJ2-3; 14 nucleotides line up with TRBD2. This CDR3 is built from 17 residues. CDR1 and CDR2 from the germline V gene are PRHDT and FYEKMQ (reference sequence). Germline trimming cut 5 bases from V and 2 bases from J; bases unmatched to any gene: 6. CDR3 residues: CASSARLAGGNTDTQYF. DNA for the CDR3: TGTGCCAGCAGCGCCAGACTAGCGGGAGGGAACACAGATACGCAGTATTTT.

This clonotype was seen at least ten times. The chain combines TRBV7-9 with TRBJ2-1; maybe TRBD2 (6 bases). The V gene's germline CDR1 is SEHNR and CDR2 FQNEAQ (reference sequence). V lost 5 bases and J lost 8, with 16 bases in between. This CDR3 is 14 amino acids long. The CDR3 bases are TGTGCCAGCAGCCCACAACTAGCTCGGGATGAGCAGTTCTTC. Protein: CASSPQLARDEQFF.

This clonotype was observed many times. The J gene is TRBJ2-3, the V gene TRBV7-3; the D is unclear. The CDR3 spans 13 residues. Trimming removed 5 bases at V and 4 bases at J, with 10 bases between. Germline lookup yields CDR1 SGHTA and CDR2 FQGTGA. The CDR3 loop reads CASSGGEPDTQYF. CDR3 nucleotide sequence: TGTGCCAGCAGCGGTGGAGAACCAGATACGCAGTATTTT.

The chain couples TRBV6-1 to TRBJ1-6, with D tentatively TRBD1 (5 bases). V was cut by 3 bases and J by 4 bases, with 7 bases left in between. The germline gives CDR1 MNHNS, CDR2 SASEGT. This CDR3 comprises 14 residues. CDR3 in DNA: TGTGCCAGCAGTGAGAGACAGTATAATTCACCCCTCCACTTT. It is translated as CASSERQYNSPLHF.

This rearrangement joins TRBV28 to TRBJ2-2; D possibly corresponds to TRBD2 (7 bases). Trimming took off 0 bases at V and 6 bases at J, with 11 bases between the two ends. Looked up from germline, CDR1 is MDHEN and CDR2 is SYDVKM. This CDR3 comprises 15 residues. The CDR3 here is CASSLWRGLPGELFF. The CDR3 region has the DNA TGTGCCAGCAGTTTATGGCGGGGGCTCCCCGGGGAGCTGTTTTTT.

This clonotype turned up a few times. V and J are TRBV4-1 and TRBJ1-1, with D possibly matching TRBD1 (5 bases). Germline V gives CDR1 MGHRA, CDR2 YSYEKL. The CDR3 totals 16 residues. V was pared by 5 bases and J by 1 base, with 17 bases between. Written as DNA, the CDR3 is TGCGCCAGCAGCTCCCTCGGGGGAGGCGGGAACACTGAAGCTTTCTTT. The encoded protein is CASSSLGGGGNTEAFF.

In regard to this clonotype: At one end, the junction sequence differs from germline, possibly due to a read error. This rearrangement joins TRBV14 to TRBJ1-4; no clear D gene. Per the germline V gene, CDR1 is SGHDN and CDR2 is FVKESK. This CDR3 contains 18 residues. The CDR3 loop is CASSLPVRGLATNKKLFF. The DNA of the CDR3 is TGTGCCAGCAGCCTCCCGGTCCGAGGGCTCGCAACTAATAAAAAACTGTTTTTT.

This clonotype occurred many times. V gene TRBV2 combines with J gene TRBJ2-4, with D perhaps matching TRBD1 (6 bases). Trimming cost V 6 bases and J 0 bases, with 12 bases left between them. Per the germline V gene, CDR1 is SNHLY and CDR2 is FYNNEI. The CDR3 contains 15 residues. CDR3 in DNA: TGTGCCAGCAGGGCGACGACAGGAGCCAAAAACATTCAGTACTTC. Translated, it gives CASRATTGAKNIQYF.

This sequence joins TRBV5-1 and TRBJ2-7; perhaps TRBD1 as D (6 bases). The CDR3 runs 18 residues. Trimming took off 0 bases at V and 0 bases at J, with 19 bases between the two ends. CDR1 SGHRS and CDR2 YFSETQ come from the germline V gene. The CDR3 spells CASSLEGRGHELSYEQYF. CDR3 nucleotide sequence: TGCGCCAGCAGCTTGGAGGGCAGGGGTCATGAACTCTCCTACGAGCAGTACTTC.

This clonotype was detected once. The V call is TRBV5-5, the J call TRBJ1-5; no definite D call. The ends were cut back, 4 bases at V and 10 bases at J, with 15 bases in the middle. The CDR3 spans 13 residues. Germline V lookup: CDR1 SGHKS, CDR2 YYEKEE (reference sequence). The CDR3: CASSPGGSGPQHF. DNA for the CDR3: TGTGCCAGCAGCCCCGGCGGTTCTGGTCCCCAGCATTTT.

This clonotype was detected many times. The V gene is TRBV7-2, the J gene TRBJ1-1, with 12 bases matching TRBD1. The V segment lost 6 bases and the J segment 7 bases; nucleotides outside the gene matches: 6. The CDR3 is 14 residues long. Per the germline V gene, CDR1 is SGHTA and CDR2 is FQGNSA. The CDR3 DNA reads TGTGCCAGCAGGCCGGGGACAGGGGGCGGTGAAGCTTTCTTT. It encodes CASRPGTGGGEAFF. Using reference TRBV7-2 and TRBJ1-1 for the parts outside the CDR3, the full variable domain is GAGVSQSPSNKVTEKGKDVELRCDPISGHTALYWYRQSLGQGLEFLIYFQGNSAPDKSGLPSDRFSAERTGGSVSTLTIQRTQQEDSAVYLCASRPGTGGGEAFFGQGTRLTVV.

The gene calls are TRBV20-1 and TRBJ1-6; 9 positions agree with TRBD1. With 0 bases clipped from V and 9 bases from J, the junction kept 6 bases outside the gene matches. The CDR3 totals 15 residues. Germline CDR1 and CDR2: DFQATT and SNEGSKA (reference sequence). The DNA for the CDR3 is TGCAGTGCTAGAGAAGGGACAGGGCTCACTTCACCCCTCCACTTT. It specifies CSAREGTGLTSPLHF.

This chain links TRBV7-9 with TRBJ2-3; 7 bases are shared with TRBD1. CDR3 length equals 14 residues. V shed 4 bases, J shed 2 bases, and the junction held 3 bases outside the gene matches. Germline lookup yields CDR1 SEHNR and CDR2 FQNEAQ (reference sequence). The CDR3 nucleotides read TGTGCCAGCAGCTCGACAGGGCCCACAGATACGCAGTATTTT. It yields the protein CASSSTGPTDTQYF.

In its sample, this clonotype was seen many times. V is TRBV6-1 and J is TRBJ2-5; 8 nucleotides line up with TRBD1. The germline V gene has CDR1 MNHNS and CDR2 SASEGT. This CDR3 is built from 15 residues. The V gene end was trimmed by 4 bases and the J gene end by 0 bases; junction bases not matched to a gene: 4. This CDR3 is CASSAMDRDQETQYF. CDR3 sequence (DNA): TGTGCCAGCAGTGCGATGGACAGGGACCAAGAGACCCAGTACTTC.